This entry lists 20 T cell receptor beta chains sequenced from one sample in a study of blood T cell repertoires in COVID-19. TCRdb keeps only in-frame clones here, not all; method: immunoSEQ multiplex PCR. The sample includes under 300,000 clones, 85% to 90% seen only once; the top ten take about 2.2%. Input material: PBMCs or T cells enriched from blood (not recorded which). The receptor source for this set is a woman aged 18-29 years who had recovered from COVID-19.

CDR3 sequence (DNA): TGCAGCGTCCGGGACAGGGGTACGGAGACCCAGTACTTC. This encodes CSVRDRGTETQYF. The chain couples TRBV29-1 to TRBJ2-5; 10 nucleotides match TRBD1. After removal of 6 bases from V and 5 bases from J, the junction contained 6 bases not matched to a gene. CDR3 length: 13 amino acids. CDR1 is SQVTM, CDR2 ANQGSEA, per germline.

The rearrangement uses TRBV5-4 and TRBJ2-7, with a tentative D call TRBD2 (6 bases). The CDR3 is made up of 14 amino acids. In germline, CDR1 is SGHNT, CDR2 YYREEE (reference sequence). V dropped 2 bases and J dropped 3 bases, with 12 bases sitting between them. For the CDR3, the DNA is TGTGCCAGCAGCTTCGGAGGGGTTCTCTACGAGCAGTACTTC. Encoded protein: CASSFGGVLYEQYF.

The V and J genes are TRBV6-1 and TRBJ1-6; 9 nucleotides align to TRBD1. There are 15 residues in the CDR3. The germline V gene has CDR1 MNHNS and CDR2 SASEGT. V was pared by 2 bases and J by 9 bases, with 5 bases of the junction left unmatched. CDR3 nucleotides: TGTGCCAGCAGTGAACCGGGACAGGGAGGTTCACCCCTCCACTTT. It codes for CASSEPGQGGSPLHF.

The chain uses TRBV7-2 and TRBJ1-6, with D possibly being TRBD1 (5 bases). CDR1 and CDR2 from the germline V gene are SGHTA and FQGNSA. This CDR3 spans 14 amino acids. V lost 5 bases and J 7 bases, leaving 12 bases between the germline ends. The CDR3 nucleotides are TGTGCCAGCAGCCGGGTACAGGCCAATTCACCCCTCCACTTT. Its translation: CASSRVQANSPLHF.

This rearrangement joins TRBV5-1 to TRBJ2-1, with 11 bases fitting TRBD2. The germline CDR1 and CDR2 sequences are SGHRS and YFSETQ. CDR3 length: 18 amino acids. V lost 4 bases, J lost 2 bases, and 11 bases stayed unmatched. CDR3 coding DNA: TGCGCCAGCAGCGCCCTACTAGCGGGGGCCCTTACCTACAATGAGCAGTTCTTC. This encodes CASSALLAGALTYNEQFF. Full variable domain (remainder filled in from reference TRBV5-1 and TRBJ2-1): KAGVTQTPRYLIKTRGQQVTLSCSPISGHRSVSWYQQTPGQGLQFLFEYFSETQRNKGNFPGRFSGRQFSNSRSEMNVSTLELGDSALYLCASSALLAGALTYNEQFFGPGTRLTVL.

This chain joins TRBV2 and TRBJ2-7; 12 bases match TRBD2. Germline CDR1 and CDR2: SNHLY and FYNNEI. This CDR3 is built from 15 residues. V trimming: 4 bases; J trimming: 4 bases; junction bases outside the gene matches: 5. The CDR3 DNA sequence: TGTGCCAGCAGTGTTCCTAGCGGGGGGGGATACGAGCAGTACTTC. Its protein product is CASSVPSGGGYEQYF.

The CDR3 reads CASSELQGGYNEQFF. For the CDR3, the DNA is TGTGCCAGCAGTGAACTCCAGGGAGGTTACAATGAGCAGTTCTTC. The rearrangement uses TRBV2 and TRBJ2-1, with D tentatively TRBD2 (6 bases). This CDR3 has 15 amino acids. V lost 2 bases and J lost 4, with 12 bases in between. CDR1 and CDR2 from the germline V gene are SNHLY and FYNNEI.

The V call is TRBV5-6, the J call TRBJ2-2, with a tentative D call TRBD1 (6 bases). The CDR3 has 14 residues. Germline V gene sequence: CDR1 SGHDT, CDR2 YYEEEE. The V end lost 4 bases, the J end lost 5 bases, and 12 bases lay between the germline ends. The CDR3 coding sequence is TGTGCCAGCAGCGGACAGCTGGGAACCGGGGAGCTGTTTTTT. Translated, it gives CASSGQLGTGELFF.

CDR3 bases: TGTGCCAGCAGCCCTACCCTCGGGCAGCCCCAGCATTTT. Translation: CASSPTLGQPQHF. The chain carries TRBV7-6 and TRBJ1-5, with unresolved D. V lost 5 bases and J 7 bases, leaving 12 bases between the germline ends. Germline lookup yields CDR1 SGHVS and CDR2 FNYEAQ. CDR3 size: 13 residues.

The chain uses TRBV7-6 and TRBJ2-1; 8 nucleotides line up with TRBD2. J lost 4 bases, V lost 5 bases, and 13 bases had no gene match. The CDR3 loop spans 17 amino acids. Germline-derived CDR1 and CDR2 are SGHVS and FNYEAQ. In nucleotides, the CDR3 is TGTGCCAGCAGCGCTAGGGCCGGGGGGGCCGTTTACAATGAGCAGTTCTTC. It translates to CASSARAGGAVYNEQFF.

The V and J genes are TRBV5-8 and TRBJ1-2, with D possibly being TRBD1 (6 bases). Trimming stripped 4 bases from V and 3 bases from J, with 10 bases between. The CDR3 sequence is 13 residues long. The germline V gene encodes CDR1 SGHTS and CDR2 YDEGEE. The CDR3 coding sequence is TGTGCCAGCAGCCCTACAGGGCACTATGGCTACACCTTC. It yields the protein CASSPTGHYGYTF.

This clone was seen only once. The rearrangement links TRBV29-1 to TRBJ2-7, with TRBD1 matching 9 bases. The CDR3 consists of 13 residues. The ends lost 0 bases at V and 6 bases at J; junction bases unmatched: 3. In germline, CDR1 is SQVTM, CDR2 ANQGSEA. The CDR3 is CSVEEGQGGEQYF. The CDR3 DNA reads as TGCAGCGTTGAAGAGGGACAGGGTGGCGAGCAGTACTTC.

The chain recombines TRBV18 with TRBJ1-2; unclear D gene. This CDR3 region has 13 residues. Germline V CDR1 and CDR2: KGHSH, LQKENI. With 2 bases removed from V and 4 bases from J, the gap between germline ends came to 8 bases. The CDR3 here is CASSPEGVYGYTF. The CDR3, as DNA: TGTGCCAGCTCACCAGAGGGAGTCTATGGCTACACCTTC. The variable domain in full, with the rest retrieved from reference TRBV18 and TRBJ1-2, is NAGVMQNPRHLVRRRGQEARLRCSPMKGHSHVYWYRQLPEEGLKFMVYLQKENIIDESGMPKERFSAEFPKEGPSILRIQQVVRGDSAAYFCASSPEGVYGYTFGSGTRLTVV.

With respect to this clone: This specimen includes other DNA sequences encoding the same CDR3. This chain links TRBV19 with TRBJ2-3; 9 bases line up with TRBD2. CDR1 is LNHDA and CDR2 is SQIVND in the germline V gene (reference sequence). J was trimmed by 4 bases and V by 1 base; bases with no gene match: 0. This CDR3 has 14 amino acids. Here the CDR3 DNA reads TGTGCCAGTAGTATAGGACTAGCGGCAGATACGCAGTATTTT. Amino acid sequence: CASSIGLAADTQYF.

V usage is TRBV2 and J usage is TRBJ2-7, with 8 bases matching TRBD2. V was pared by 6 bases and J by 2 bases, with 6 bases of the junction left unmatched. CDR3 length: 14 residues. Germline V gives CDR1 SNHLY, CDR2 FYNNEI. CDR3 residues: CASSTGTRTYEQYF. The CDR3 DNA reads TGTGCCAGCAGCACCGGGACTAGAACCTACGAGCAGTACTTC.

The V and J genes are TRBV11-2 and TRBJ1-3; D might be TRBD1 (5 bases). CDR3 size: 14 residues. V lost 5 bases and J 4 bases, leaving 12 bases between the germline ends. Germline V gene data show CDR1 as SGHAT and CDR2 as FQNNGV. In DNA form, the CDR3 reads TGTGCCAGCAGCGCCCAGGGTACCGGAAACACCATATATTTT. Protein product: CASSAQGTGNTIYF.

The chain couples TRBV4-1 to TRBJ2-2; 8 bases are shared with TRBD1. The CDR3 consists of 17 residues. With 0 bases clipped from V and 0 bases from J, the junction kept 3 bases outside the gene matches. In germline, CDR1 is MGHRA, CDR2 YSYEKL. The CDR3 reads CASSQDRTGSNTGELFF. In DNA, the CDR3 is TGCGCCAGCAGCCAAGATCGGACAGGGTCGAACACCGGGGAGCTGTTTTTT.

This sequence joins TRBV28 and TRBJ2-4, with a weak D call TRBD2 (5 bases). Trimming removed 7 bases at V and 0 bases at J, with 13 bases between. This CDR3 is 15 amino acids long. Germline values: CDR1 MDHEN, CDR2 SYDVKM. The CDR3 here is CASTDSRGAKNIQYF. CDR3 bases: TGTGCCAGCACCGATTCACGGGGAGCCAAAAACATTCAGTACTTC.

This clone was picked up one time. The gene calls are TRBV4-2 and TRBJ1-1; TRBD1 matches at 7 bases. This CDR3 spans 16 amino acids. Germline CDR1 LGHNA, CDR2 YNFKEQ. The J segment lost 0 bases and the V segment lost 0 bases, leaving 4 bases of the junction unmatched. CDR3 loop: CASSQEADRLNTEAFF. The CDR3 DNA sequence: TGTGCCAGCAGCCAAGAAGCGGACAGGTTGAACACTGAAGCTTTCTTT.

V gene TRBV6-5 combines with J gene TRBJ1-2; a weak D match, TRBD1 (6 bases). CDR3 length: 12 amino acids. Trimming shortened V by 5 bases and J by 5 bases, and 9 bases separated the two germline ends. Per germline, CDR1 MNHEY and CDR2 SVGAGI. CDR3 sequence: CASSPGEYGYTF. The CDR3 nucleotides read TGTGCCAGCAGTCCAGGGGAATATGGCTACACCTTC.